The 12 T cell receptor beta chains below come from one sample, sequenced in a study of blood T cell repertoires in COVID-19. Clones were sequenced by immunoSEQ multiplex PCR, and TCRdb holds only the in-frame ones, with some missing. The sample consists of about 14,000 clones, around 82% of them appearing once. The source material was peripheral blood. These receptors originate from a human donor in a cohort sampled during active COVID-19.

This rearrangement joins TRBV7-9 to TRBJ2-5; a weak D match, TRBD1 (5 bases). Germline V gene lookup returns CDR1 SEHNR and CDR2 FQNEAQ (reference sequence). V shed 5 bases and J shed 2 bases, with 12 bases lying between them. This CDR3 contains 14 residues. The chain's CDR3 is CASSLDRSQETQYF. CDR3 sequence (DNA): TGTGCCAGCAGCCTTGACAGATCGCAAGAGACCCAGTACTTC.

This clone was observed a handful of times. The J gene is TRBJ2-7, the V gene TRBV24-1; 12 bases map to TRBD1. The germline gives CDR1 KGHDR, CDR2 SFDVKD. The CDR3 contains 15 residues. After removal of 4 bases from V and 4 bases from J, the junction contained 4 bases not matched to a gene. CDR3: CATSDPGQGAYEQYF. The CDR3 DNA is TGTGCCACCAGTGACCCGGGACAGGGGGCGTACGAGCAGTACTTC.

This sequence joins TRBV10-3 and TRBJ2-7; 8 nucleotides align to TRBD1. The length of the CDR3 is 14 residues. Germline CDR1 is ENHRY and CDR2 is SYGVKD. V dropped 2 bases and J dropped 4; count of bases not matched to a gene: 4. This chain's CDR3 is CAISERQGAYEQYF. CDR3 in DNA: TGTGCCATCAGTGAGAGGCAGGGGGCTTACGAGCAGTACTTC.

The gene calls are TRBV5-4 and TRBJ1-1, with D unresolved. The CDR3 consists of 13 residues. In germline, CDR1 is SGHNT, CDR2 YYREEE (reference sequence). Deletions cut 4 bases from V and 0 bases from J, with 7 bases between. CDR3 loop: CASSPDMNTEAFF. CDR3 coding DNA: TGTGCCAGCAGCCCAGATATGAACACTGAAGCTTTCTTT.

V is TRBV6-2 or TRBV6-3 and J is TRBJ2-7; D may be TRBD2 (6 bases). CDR1 is MNHEY, CDR2 SVGEGT, per germline. The V end was cut by 4 bases, the J end by 2 bases, with 12 bases between. The CDR3 runs 14 residues. The CDR3, as DNA: TGTGCCAGCAGTTCTCCGGGACTTGCCTACGAGCAGTACTTC. It codes for CASSSPGLAYEQYF.

The V and J genes are TRBV6-5 and TRBJ2-1; TRBD1 matches 8 bases. Trimming cost V 6 bases and J 8 bases; bases outside gene matches: 6. Germline values: CDR1 MNHEY, CDR2 SVGAGI. The CDR3 totals 13 residues. CDR3 region: CASSRDRFDEQFF. As DNA, the CDR3 is TGTGCCAGCAGCCGGGACAGGTTCGATGAGCAGTTCTTC.

The genes are TRBV27 and TRBJ2-1; the match to TRBD2 covers 10 bases. Losses at the gene ends were 4 bases for V and 3 bases for J; bases not matched to a gene: 9. CDR1 is MNHEY and CDR2 is SMNVEV in the germline V gene (reference sequence). The CDR3 extends over 17 amino acids. CDR3 DNA: TGTGCCAGCAGTTCAGGGGGGGGACTAGCGCGCTACAATGAGCAGTTCTTC. Protein sequence: CASSSGGGLARYNEQFF.

This rearrangement joins TRBV5-1 to TRBJ2-7; no firm D call. This CDR3 spans 15 amino acids. Germline V CDR1 and CDR2: SGHRS, YFSETQ. Trimming cost V 0 bases and J 2 bases, with 12 bases left between them. The CDR3 protein is CASSLVSTEPYEQYF. CDR3 in DNA: TGCGCCAGCAGCTTGGTTTCAACGGAGCCCTACGAGCAGTACTTC. Together with reference TRBV5-1 and TRBJ2-7, the CDR3 gives the full variable domain: KAGVTQTPRYLIKTRGQQVTLSCSPISGHRSVSWYQQTPGQGLQFLFEYFSETQRNKGNFPGRFSGRQFSNSRSEMNVSTLELGDSALYLCASSLVSTEPYEQYFGPGTRLTVT.

The chain combines TRBV7-6 with TRBJ2-7; perhaps TRBD2 as D (5 bases). Germline V gene lookup returns CDR1 SGHVS and CDR2 FNYEAQ. The germline V and J ends were trimmed by 8 bases and 4 bases, with 12 bases remaining between them. The CDR3 runs to 12 residues. The CDR3 bases are TGTGCCAGCGGGGAGTTGGGTTACGAGCAGTACTTC. It yields the protein CASGELGYEQYF.

The CDR3 protein is CASSFRGGRSEAFF. CDR3 coding DNA: TGTGCCAGCAGTTTTCGGGGAGGAAGGTCTGAAGCTTTCTTT. The chain is built from TRBV28 and TRBJ1-1; D uncertain. Germline V lookup: CDR1 MDHEN, CDR2 SYDVKM. The germline V and J ends were trimmed by 3 bases and 6 bases, with 14 bases remaining between them. The CDR3 contains 14 residues.

The V and J genes are TRBV6-1 and TRBJ2-4; 8 bases line up with TRBD1. The CDR3 is 14 residues long. Germline CDR1 reads MNHNS; CDR2 reads SASEGT. V was pared by 3 bases and J by 6 bases, with 4 bases of the junction left unmatched. CDR3 protein: CASSDAGQGNIQYF. CDR3 bases: TGTGCCAGCAGTGATGCCGGACAGGGAAACATTCAGTACTTC.

Only a few counts were recorded for this clone. This chain joins TRBV5-6 and TRBJ2-5, with 8 bases identical to TRBD2. The CDR3 consists of 15 residues. Per the germline V gene, CDR1 is SGHDT and CDR2 is YYEEEE. Trimming took 6 bases from V and 1 from J; bases not matched to a gene: 8. The CDR3 DNA is TGTGCCAGCAAGGACGGGGGGGTCGTCCAAGAGACCCAGTACTTC. The encoded protein is CASKDGGVVQETQYF.